Given below is one T cell receptor beta chain in context. Its antigen is not identified. CDR3 length: 17 residues. The germline V gene has CDR1 MDHEN and CDR2 SYDVKM. The V segment lost 5 bases and the J segment 1 base; nucleotides outside the gene matches: 13. The sample comes from a study of graft-versus-host responses after intestinal transplantation. The overall study: Anti-thymocyte globulin induction preceded roughly 3 years of tacrolimus and steroid maintenance in all recipients.

The method was immunoSEQ multiplex PCR; TCRdb's version includes in-frame clones alone and lacks a portion of them. The data show about 78,000 clones, 80% to 90% seen once. Broader study findings: The authors found GvH clones in recipient marrow, some appearing first in ileum or blood. Early post-transplant HvG declines showed an association with peak circulating GvH clone levels.

The clonotype was recovered from a human donor who was the organ donor for an intestinal transplant. The source material was unstimulated CD8+ T cells sorted from spleen or lymph node cells, sampled before transplant. The V gene is TRBV28, the J gene TRBJ1-1; 7 nucleotides line up with TRBD1. This CDR3 reads CASSGVGTETQNTEAFF. The CDR3 DNA sequence: TGTGCCAGCAGTGGCGTGGGGACAGAAACCCAGAACACTGAAGCTTTCTTT.